The T cell receptor beta chain under discussion was sequenced for a study of blood T cells in healthy people across ages. Study observations and caveats: Unsorted PBMCs blocked a conclusive comparison of naive and antigen-experienced cells. Whereas aged donors had fewer naive CD4+ cells, long-lived donors had more of them and higher diversity.

In regard to this clonotype: What it binds is not known.

Trimming at V came to 0 bases and at J to 2 bases, leaving 9 bases not matched to a gene. CDR3 length: 19 amino acids. Germline-derived CDR1 and CDR2 are LGHNA and YSLEER. PCR was performed a second time for roughly 7 to 11 cycles using a sample-barcoded 5' primer and a J-beta primer mix. TCRdb called the 5' RACE reads again in MiXCR, with one record for every CDR3 protein. This table holds about 1.4 million distinct CDR3 sequences, approximately 60% found once. The sequence was collected from a man between 18 and 35 years old in good health. Sequencing input: blood. The V and J genes are TRBV4-3 and TRBJ2-1, with 11 bases identical to TRBD2. The CDR3 bases are TGCGCCAGCAGCCAAGAATTAGGTAGCGGGGGGGCGGCCTACAATGAGCAGTTCTTC. This translates into CASSQELGSGGAAYNEQFF.